These 7 T cell receptor beta chains were sequenced from one sample in a study of T cell repertoires in cytomegalovirus infection. Their antigen targets remain unknown. Each CDR3 protein is one row after TCRdb ran MiXCR on the reads. Of approximately 260,000 distinct CDR3 sequences listed, around 20% were seen once; the top ten hold roughly a fifth. The sequencing here drew on cultured PBMCs, taken from culture after CMV antigen stimulation. Receptor source: a human donor in good health (CMV status not recorded). Some clones in this sample may be carry-over from other donors' samples.

The rearrangement joins TRBV6-2 or TRBV6-3 to TRBJ2-1, with 7 bases identical to TRBD2. V lost 1 base to trimming and J lost 0 bases; unmatched junction nucleotides: 12. Germline values: CDR1 MNHEY, CDR2 SVGEGT. This CDR3 is 19 amino acids long. The CDR3 is CASSYFKAFGGSSYNEQFF. The CDR3, as DNA: TGTGCCAGCAGTTACTTCAAGGCGTTTGGCGGGAGCTCCTACAATGAGCAGTTCTTC.

At least ten counts were recorded for this clonotype. The chain carries TRBV11-2 and TRBJ1-2; D is uncertain. The V end was cut by 5 bases, the J end by 4 bases, with 14 bases between. Germline assignment: CDR1 SGHAT and CDR2 FQNNGV. CDR3 length equals 14 residues. The CDR3 sequence: CASSPPQALYGYTF. CDR3 coding DNA: TGTGCCAGCAGCCCACCGCAGGCCCTCTATGGCTACACCTTC.

This clonotype was counted at least ten times. CDR3 nucleotide sequence: TGTGCCAGCAGCGCCAGACTAGCGGGAGGGCTAGATACGCAGTATTTT. Its protein product is CASSARLAGGLDTQYF. V gene TRBV7-9 combines with J gene TRBJ2-3, with 14 bases fitting TRBD2. This CDR3 has 16 amino acids. Germline V CDR1 and CDR2: SEHNR, FQNEAQ (reference sequence). The V segment lost 5 bases and the J segment 5 bases; nucleotides outside the gene matches: 6. Together with reference TRBV7-9 and TRBJ2-3, the CDR3 gives the full variable domain: DTGVSQNPRHKITKRGQNVTFRCDPISEHNRLYWYRQTLGQGPEFLTYFQNEAQLEKSRLLSDRFSAERPKGSFSTLEIQRTEQGDSAMYLCASSARLAGGLDTQYFGPGTRLTVL.

This clonotype has at least ten counts. This chain links TRBV7-2 with TRBJ2-1; 9 bases agree with TRBD2. The CDR3 totals 15 residues. Per the germline V gene, CDR1 is SGHTA and CDR2 is FQGNSA. V was clipped by 5 bases and J by 6 bases; unmatched bases: 8. CDR3 bases: TGTGCCAGCAGCCTATATAGCGGGAGTGGCAATGAGCAGTTCTTC. It encodes CASSLYSGSGNEQFF. The complete variable domain, with remaining parts taken from reference TRBV7-2 and TRBJ2-1, reads GAGVSQSPSNKVTEKGKDVELRCDPISGHTALYWYRQSLGQGLEFLIYFQGNSAPDKSGLPSDRFSAERTGGSVSTLTIQRTQQEDSAVYLCASSLYSGSGNEQFFGPGTRLTVL.

The chain couples TRBV4-1 to TRBJ2-4, with TRBD2 as a possible D gene (6 bases). Germline lookup yields CDR1 MGHRA and CDR2 YSYEKL. The CDR3 contains 15 residues. The V gene lost 4 bases and the J gene lost 3 bases, with 13 bases spanning the gap. The CDR3 protein is CASSLETRGKNIQYF. CDR3 nucleotides: TGCGCCAGCAGCCTAGAGACTAGAGGCAAAAACATTCAGTACTTC.

This chain joins TRBV7-1 and TRBJ2-3; D call uncertain. TRBV7-1 is an ORF, and what it does is uncertain. The CDR3 consists of 11 residues. V lost 5 bases and J lost 10, with 10 bases in between. The CDR3 coding sequence is TGTGCCAGCAGCCCAGTGGGCGCGCAGTATTTT. Amino acids: CASSPVGAQYF.

This clonotype was seen at least ten times. The rearrangement uses TRBV7-9 and TRBJ1-4; D call uncertain. With 7 bases removed from V and 7 bases from J, the gap between germline ends came to 13 bases. The CDR3 is 13 amino acids. CDR1 and CDR2 from the germline V gene are SEHNR and FQNEAQ (reference sequence). CDR3 nucleotide sequence: TGTGCCAGCACCGAGACGCACAGTGAAAAACTGTTTTTT. The encoded protein is CASTETHSEKLFF. Based on the CDR3 plus reference TRBV7-9 and TRBJ1-4, the full variable domain is DTGVSQNPRHKITKRGQNVTFRCDPISEHNRLYWYRQTLGQGPEFLTYFQNEAQLEKSRLLSDRFSAERPKGSFSTLEIQRTEQGDSAMYLCASTETHSEKLFFGSGTQLSVL.